The next 18 T cell receptor beta chains were all read from a single sample in a study of regulatory T cells in long-lasting Graves disease. Library construction for TCR beta used iRepertoire HTBI primers and Arm-PCR of CDR3 regions. TCRdb processed the multiplex PCR reads anew with MiXCR; each CDR3 protein has one entry. Altogether around 360,000 distinct CDR3 sequences are present, 16% being singletons, with the ten largest covering 20% to 25%. The time point: newly diagnosed GD, antithyroid drugs for less than 3 months. RNA extracted from PBMCs served as the sequencing template. These sequences were also reported in another study, on T cells in Graves' hyperthyroidism and ophthalmopathy.

The material was peripheral blood mononuclear cells (PBMCs), obtained at new diagnosis, from a patient treated with antithyroid drugs. The receptors were sampled from a woman between 18 and 29 years old with Graves disease.

This clonotype was counted many times. The V and J genes are TRBV5-1 and TRBJ2-2, with 8 bases that match TRBD2. The junction had 8 bases not matched to a gene; V was cut back by 0 bases and J by 1 base. The CDR3 is made up of 18 amino acids. Germline V gives CDR1 SGHRS, CDR2 YFSETQ. CDR3 DNA sequence: TGCGCCAGCAGCTTGGTGTTGATGAGCGGGAGGAACACCGGGGAGCTGTTTTTT. Protein product: CASSLVLMSGRNTGELFF.

This clonotype occurred a few times. The chain joins TRBV19 to TRBJ2-3; D tentatively fits TRBD1 or TRBD2 (7 bases each). Trimming cost V 5 bases and J 5 bases, with 14 bases left between them. The CDR3 is made up of 14 amino acids. CDR1 is LNHDA, CDR2 SQIVND, per germline (reference sequence). The CDR3, as DNA: TGTGCCAGTAGTTTGACAGGGAGGGGAGATACGCAGTATTTT. It specifies CASSLTGRGDTQYF.

The rearrangement links TRBV5-8 to TRBJ2-5; D gene ambiguous. V was shortened by 3 bases and J by 5 bases, with 14 bases between the two germline ends. Germline-derived CDR1 and CDR2 are SGHTS and YDEGEE. CDR3 length: 14 amino acids. The DNA for the CDR3 is TGTGCCAGCAGCTCGCGAGTAGGGCTGGAGACCCAGTACTTC. Its protein is CASSSRVGLETQYF.

This CDR3 reads CASSRDRGLSRDIQYF. The DNA for the CDR3 is TGTGCCAGCTCACGGGACAGGGGGCTGAGTAGGGACATTCAGTACTTC. The gene calls are TRBV18 and TRBJ2-4, with 12 bases identical to TRBD1. This CDR3 is 16 amino acids long. The germline gives CDR1 KGHSH, CDR2 LQKENI. V lost 4 bases, J lost 8 bases, and 9 bases stayed unmatched.

In its sample, this clonotype was seen many times. The chain combines TRBV2 with TRBJ2-3, with D uncertain. The V gene's germline CDR1 is SNHLY and CDR2 FYNNEI. V dropped 4 bases and J dropped 3 bases, with 8 bases sitting between them. This CDR3 spans 13 amino acids. The CDR3 DNA sequence: TGTGCCAGCAGTGCGATGATGACAGATACGCAGTATTTT. Its protein product is CASSAMMTDTQYF.

This clonotype came up a few times. The chain recombines TRBV20-1 with TRBJ2-1; TRBD2 agrees at 14 bases. With 5 bases clipped from V and 6 bases from J, the junction kept 12 bases outside the gene matches. Germline lookup yields CDR1 DFQATT and CDR2 SNEGSKA (reference sequence). The CDR3 extends over 17 amino acids. The CDR3 spells CSAETGTSGSRGNEQFF. The DNA of the CDR3 is TGCAGTGCTGAAACCGGGACTAGCGGGAGTCGGGGCAATGAGCAGTTCTTC.

In its sample, this clonotype was seen many times. The rearrangement uses TRBV6-2 or TRBV6-3 and TRBJ1-1; 9 nucleotides align to TRBD1. The CDR3 is made up of 14 amino acids. Per the germline V gene, CDR1 is MNHEY and CDR2 is SVGEGT. The trim removed 6 bases at V and 6 bases at J, leaving 8 bases unmatched. Written as DNA, the CDR3 is TGTGCCAGCAGAACCGGGACAGGGTTCGCTGAAGCTTTCTTT. Protein product: CASRTGTGFAEAFF.

This clonotype appeared a few times. This chain uses TRBV7-9 with TRBJ2-2, with D tentatively TRBD1 or TRBD2 (5 bases each). The CDR3 is 12 residues long. The germline V and J ends were trimmed by 11 bases and 6 bases, with 13 bases remaining between them. The germline gives CDR1 SEHNR, CDR2 FQNEAQ (reference sequence). In DNA form, the CDR3 reads TGTGCCTTTGGAGGCAGGGCCGGGGAGCTGTTTTTT. It yields the protein CAFGGRAGELFF.

This clonotype was counted a few times. V usage is TRBV5-5 and J usage is TRBJ1-3; D remains ambiguous. Trimming removed 2 bases from V and 3 bases from J, with 18 bases in between. The CDR3 runs to 17 residues. CDR1 and CDR2 from the germline V gene are SGHKS and YYEKEE (reference sequence). In nucleotides, the CDR3 is TGTGCCAGCAGCTTCGACACGATAAGTCCTCGTGGAAACACCATATATTTT. It is translated as CASSFDTISPRGNTIYF.

The CDR3, as DNA: TGCAGTGCTAGCCCCTCAGGACTAGCGGGTAACAATGAGCAGTTCTTC. Residues: CSASPSGLAGNNEQFF. V gene TRBV20-1 combines with J gene TRBJ2-1; 11 nucleotides agree with TRBD2. The CDR3 totals 16 residues. Germline CDR1 DFQATT, CDR2 SNEGSKA (reference sequence). Trimming removed 3 bases from V and 5 bases from J; junction bases left unmatched: 9.

The chain combines TRBV3-1 with TRBJ2-2; TRBD1 matches 10 bases. Trimming cost V 4 bases and J 6 bases; bases outside gene matches: 5. The CDR3 is 15 residues long. CDR1 and CDR2 from the germline V gene are LGHDT and YNNKEL (reference sequence). CDR3 amino acids: CASSLSGQGAGELFF. DNA of the CDR3: TGTGCCAGCAGCCTCTCAGGACAGGGGGCCGGGGAGCTGTTTTTT.

This clonotype turned up a few times. This sequence joins TRBV30 and TRBJ1-2, with D unclear. CDR1 is GTSNPN and CDR2 is SVGIG in the germline V gene (reference sequence). This CDR3 spans 11 amino acids. The germline V and J ends were trimmed by 0 bases and 7 bases, with 6 bases remaining between them. The CDR3 protein is CAWSVSGGYTF. The CDR3, as DNA: TGTGCCTGGAGTGTAAGCGGTGGCTACACCTTC.

The V and J genes are TRBV3-1 and TRBJ2-1; 12 bases map to TRBD2. This CDR3 has 15 residues. Germline V gene data show CDR1 as LGHDT and CDR2 as YNNKEL (reference sequence). Trimming cost V 6 bases and J 6 bases; bases outside gene matches: 6. CDR3 nucleotides: TGTGCCAGCAGAAGGGGGACTAGCGGGTTCAATGAGCAGTTCTTC. The encoded protein is CASRRGTSGFNEQFF.

The J gene is TRBJ2-3, the V gene TRBV13; 12 nucleotides align to TRBD2. Trimming cost V 5 bases and J 4 bases; bases outside gene matches: 16. The CDR3 spans 19 residues. The germline gives CDR1 PRHDT, CDR2 FYEKMQ (reference sequence). The CDR3 DNA is TGTGCCAGCAGCCCCCCTCTCCTTCTAGCGGGGGGGGGTGCAGATACGCAGTATTTT. Translating gives CASSPPLLLAGGGADTQYF.

There are many counts of this clonotype. V usage is TRBV15 and J usage is TRBJ1-5; possibly TRBD1 for D (5 bases). The CDR3 length is 14 residues. From germline, CDR1 is LNHNV and CDR2 YYDKDF (reference sequence). The V gene lost 0 bases and the J gene lost 6 bases, with 9 bases spanning the gap. The CDR3 protein is CATSRDPGSQPQHF. CDR3 in DNA: TGTGCCACCAGCAGAGACCCAGGGAGTCAGCCCCAGCATTTT.

This clonotype has more than one count but fewer than ten. The rearrangement uses TRBV19 and TRBJ2-7; D uncertain. The germline CDR1 and CDR2 sequences are LNHDA and SQIVND (reference sequence). The V end was cut by 4 bases, the J end by 5 bases, with 15 bases between. CDR3 length equals 14 residues. The CDR3 region is CASSKEHVSHEQYF. The CDR3 DNA sequence: TGTGCCAGTAGTAAGGAGCACGTATCCCACGAGCAGTACTTC.

This clonotype was picked up many times. The chain combines TRBV28 with TRBJ1-2, with 8 nucleotides matching TRBD1. The CDR3 length is 16 residues. The germline gives CDR1 MDHEN, CDR2 SYDVKM. With V trimmed by 4 bases and J by 3 bases, 10 bases remained unmatched. DNA for the CDR3: TGTGCCAGCAGTTCTAAATCAGGGGGCGCGTACTATGGCTACACCTTC. Protein product: CASSSKSGGAYYGYTF.

This clonotype has only a few counts. The chain recombines TRBV12-3 or TRBV12-4 with TRBJ1-5, with D perhaps TRBD1 (5 bases). The CDR3 spans 15 residues. Trimming took off 1 base at V and 5 bases at J, with 12 bases between the two ends. The CDR3 bases are TGTGCCAGCAGTTTAGGGCAGGGCCTTGATCAGCCCCAGCATTTT. This gives the protein CASSLGQGLDQPQHF.